What follows are 17 T cell receptor beta chains derived from one specimen sequenced in a study of blood T cell repertoires in COVID-19 (dated by TCRdb to the early 2020s). Libraries were built with the immunoSEQ multiplex PCR assay. TCRdb stores this immuneACCESS table with in-frame sequences only. Part of the clones is absent; in the studies checked, under half of the shortfall reflects unresolved V genes, and no reason is known for the rest. This sample is represented by some 300,000 clones; over 75% of them were singletons. The top ten clonotypes cover roughly 1% of the sample. Sequenced material: PBMCs or T cells enriched from blood (not recorded which). These receptors originate from a woman in her twenties or thirties who had recovered from COVID-19.

The V gene is TRBV6-2 or TRBV6-3, the J gene TRBJ1-1; 9 positions match TRBD1. The CDR3 has 14 amino acids. The germline gives CDR1 MNHEY, CDR2 SVGEGT. The trim removed 6 bases at V and 5 bases at J, leaving 7 bases unmatched. The CDR3 DNA is TGTGCCAGCAGCCGCCCGGACAGGGGAACTGAAGCTTTCTTT. This translates into CASSRPDRGTEAFF.

The chain couples TRBV5-6 to TRBJ2-1, with a tentative D call TRBD1 (5 bases). This CDR3 region has 18 residues. The V and J ends lost 2 bases and 4 bases respectively, with 22 bases between them. The germline CDR1 and CDR2 sequences are SGHDT and YYEEEE. This chain's CDR3 is CASSFGIRKDTPYNEQFF. The DNA for the CDR3 is TGTGCCAGCAGCTTTGGAATTAGGAAGGACACGCCATACAATGAGCAGTTCTTC.

Regarding this clone: Additional DNA sequences in this sample encode the identical CDR3. The gene calls are TRBV20-1 and TRBJ2-3; D is uncertain. Germline V lookup: CDR1 DFQATT, CDR2 SNEGSKA (reference sequence). This CDR3 contains 11 residues. Trimming removed 3 bases at V and 3 bases at J, with 4 bases between. Written as DNA, the CDR3 is TGCAGTGCTAGGAGAACAGATACGCAGTATTTT. It specifies CSARRTDTQYF.

This chain joins TRBV9 and TRBJ1-4; 7 nucleotides agree with TRBD1. Looked up from germline, CDR1 is SGDLS and CDR2 is YYNGEE. The CDR3 runs 14 residues. Unmatched junction bases numbered 9, after V lost 3 bases and J lost 10 bases. The chain's CDR3 is CASSDETGRTKLFF. Written as DNA, the CDR3 is TGTGCCAGCAGCGACGAGACAGGGAGGACAAAACTGTTTTTT.

Regarding this clone: This specimen includes other DNA sequences encoding the same CDR3. The gene calls are TRBV7-2 and TRBJ1-5; 9 bases map to TRBD1. The length of the CDR3 is 15 residues. From germline, CDR1 is SGHTA and CDR2 FQGNSA. Trimming took 4 bases from V and 0 from J; bases not matched to a gene: 1. CDR3 region: CASSSGQGSNQPQHF. For the CDR3, the DNA is TGTGCCAGCAGCTCGGGACAGGGTAGCAATCAGCCCCAGCATTTT.

This clone was counted a single time. The CDR3 region is CASSPEAGGYEQYF. In DNA, the CDR3 is TGTGCCAGCAGCCCGGAGGCAGGGGGGTACGAGCAGTACTTC. The chain links TRBV5-4 to TRBJ2-7, with a weak D call TRBD1 (7 bases). The germline CDR1 and CDR2 sequences are SGHNT and YYREEE (reference sequence). The V gene lost 4 bases and the J gene lost 4 bases, with 15 bases spanning the gap. CDR3 size: 14 residues. Full variable domain (outside the CDR3, taken from reference TRBV5-4 and TRBJ2-7): ETGVTQSPTHLIKTRGQQVTLRCSSQSGHNTVSWYQQALGQGPQFIFQYYREEENGRGNFPPRFSGLQFPNYSSELNVNALELDDSALYLCASSPEAGGYEQYFGPGTRLTVT.

The chain is built from TRBV5-1 and TRBJ1-5; 8 bases map to TRBD1. The V segment lost 4 bases and the J segment 6 bases; nucleotides outside the gene matches: 9. The CDR3 runs to 15 residues. Per germline, CDR1 SGHRS and CDR2 YFSETQ. The DNA of the CDR3 is TGCGCCAGCAGCGCACTCCCTGACAGGGGTCAGCCCCAGCATTTT. Translation: CASSALPDRGQPQHF. The full variable domain, with the rest looked up from reference TRBV5-1 and TRBJ1-5, is KAGVTQTPRYLIKTRGQQVTLSCSPISGHRSVSWYQQTPGQGLQFLFEYFSETQRNKGNFPGRFSGRQFSNSRSEMNVSTLELGDSALYLCASSALPDRGQPQHFGDGTRLSIL.

Only one count was recorded for this clone. V gene TRBV29-1 combines with J gene TRBJ1-2, with 9 positions matching TRBD1. V gave up 4 bases and J gave up 7 bases; unmatched junction bases: 7. Germline loops: CDR1 SQVTM, CDR2 ANQGSEA. This CDR3 is 13 amino acids long. The CDR3 DNA follows: TGCAGCGTTGTGGGGACAGGGATGGGTGGCTACACCTTC. Its protein product is CSVVGTGMGGYTF.

This rearrangement joins TRBV5-6 to TRBJ1-2; tentative D call: TRBD1 (6 bases). Trimming removed 4 bases at V and 1 base at J, with 14 bases between. CDR3 length equals 15 residues. CDR1 is SGHDT, CDR2 YYEEEE, per germline. The CDR3 bases are TGTGCCAGCAGCCCGAGGACAGCTCTTAACTATGGCTACACCTTC. Its translation is CASSPRTALNYGYTF.

The genes are TRBV5-6 and TRBJ2-2; D might be TRBD2 (6 bases). Germline V gene data show CDR1 as SGHDT and CDR2 as YYEEEE. The V end lost 4 bases, the J end lost 7 bases, and 20 bases lay between the germline ends. This CDR3 is 16 amino acids long. The CDR3 region is CASSHRPLGGYGELFF. The CDR3 nucleotides read TGTGCCAGCAGCCATCGACCATTGGGAGGATACGGGGAGCTGTTTTTT.

The rearrangement joins TRBV19 to TRBJ1-5; D is possibly TRBD1 (5 bases). The CDR3 totals 16 residues. Trimming took off 3 bases at V and 2 bases at J, with 14 bases between the two ends. Germline CDR1 is LNHDA and CDR2 is SQIVND (reference sequence). The CDR3 coding sequence is TGTGCCAGTAGTATTGCTCCAGGGTCCCGCAATCAGCCCCAGCATTTT. Residues: CASSIAPGSRNQPQHF.

V and J are TRBV7-2 and TRBJ1-2; D is ambiguous. Trimming left V 2 bases short and J 4 bases short, with 11 bases between. Germline CDR1 and CDR2: SGHTA and FQGNSA. The CDR3 runs 14 residues. CDR3 protein: CASSLMSGSYGYTF. CDR3 DNA sequence: TGTGCCAGCAGCTTAATGTCCGGTTCCTATGGCTACACCTTC.

Remarks on this clone: Other nucleotide sequences in the sample specify the same CDR3. V is TRBV30 and J is TRBJ2-3, with 9 nucleotides matching TRBD1. This CDR3 contains 13 residues. V was pared by 3 bases and J by 3 bases, with 1 base of the junction left unmatched. The germline V gene encodes CDR1 GTSNPN and CDR2 SVGIG (reference sequence). CDR3 sequence (DNA): TGTGCCTGGAGGGGGACAGGGACAGATACGCAGTATTTT. Its protein is CAWRGTGTDTQYF.

Details on this clone: Other DNA sequences within the sample encode an identical CDR3. The chain recombines TRBV19 with TRBJ2-7, with D unresolved. CDR1 is LNHDA, CDR2 SQIVND, per germline (reference sequence). The CDR3 runs 13 residues. Between the trimmed V and J ends, which lost 2 bases and 0 bases, there was a span of 5 bases. CDR3 sequence (DNA): TGTGCCAGTAGTATAACAGCCTCCTACGAGCAGTACTTC. It yields the protein CASSITASYEQYF.

This clone was detected a few times. The chain joins TRBV5-1 to TRBJ2-2; D possibly corresponds to TRBD1 (7 bases). The CDR3 loop spans 19 amino acids. Germline V CDR1 and CDR2: SGHRS, YFSETQ. The V end lost 3 bases, the J end lost 1 base, and 22 bases lay between the germline ends. This CDR3 is CASSSISPGGPKNTGELFF. The CDR3 DNA reads as TGCGCCAGCAGCTCGATTTCCCCAGGGGGGCCAAAGAACACCGGGGAGCTGTTTTTT.

This clone was observed once. The chain uses TRBV7-2 and TRBJ2-5; TRBD2 is a possible D gene (7 bases). Germline loops: CDR1 SGHTA, CDR2 FQGNSA. This CDR3 contains 18 residues. V was clipped by 1 base and J by 1 base, with 19 bases between them. Here the CDR3 DNA reads TGTGCCAGCAGCTTAGTTTCGAGGGCGGGGGCCGCCCAAGAGACCCAGTACTTC. Amino acid sequence: CASSLVSRAGAAQETQYF.

The rearrangement links TRBV19 to TRBJ1-4, with 7 nucleotides matching TRBD1. This CDR3 contains 15 residues. V trimming: 6 bases; J trimming: 2 bases; junction bases outside the gene matches: 6. CDR1 and CDR2 from the germline V gene are LNHDA and SQIVND (reference sequence). The CDR3 DNA follows: TGTGCCAGTAGCCGAGGGGACAGTACTAATGAAAAACTGTTTTTT. Translation: CASSRGDSTNEKLFF.